Reported below is one TCR beta chain. V gave up 0 bases and J gave up 7 bases, with 4 bases separating them. The CDR3 loop spans 11 amino acids. CDR1 and CDR2 (germline): SGHRS, YFSETQ. Cells sorted by CD45RO/CCR7/CD25/CD127/CD95/CD27 comprised CD4+ naive, central memory, regulatory and stem cell-like memory cells. These data are taken from a study of beta chain features in type 1 diabetes. The investigators reverse transcribed all of the isolated RNA, so they sequenced expressed TCRB transcripts. TCRdb's copy holds only in-frame clones and misses some; the assay was immunoSEQ multiplex PCR. The table shows tens of thousands of clones, with 30% to 40% occurring only once.

The clonotype was recovered from a young woman in good health. This chain joins TRBV5-1 and TRBJ2-5, with no clear D. The sample was stem cell memory CD4+ T cells from blood. CDR3 sequence: CASSLGRTQYF. As DNA, the CDR3 is TGCGCCAGCAGCTTGGGCAGGACCCAGTACTTC.